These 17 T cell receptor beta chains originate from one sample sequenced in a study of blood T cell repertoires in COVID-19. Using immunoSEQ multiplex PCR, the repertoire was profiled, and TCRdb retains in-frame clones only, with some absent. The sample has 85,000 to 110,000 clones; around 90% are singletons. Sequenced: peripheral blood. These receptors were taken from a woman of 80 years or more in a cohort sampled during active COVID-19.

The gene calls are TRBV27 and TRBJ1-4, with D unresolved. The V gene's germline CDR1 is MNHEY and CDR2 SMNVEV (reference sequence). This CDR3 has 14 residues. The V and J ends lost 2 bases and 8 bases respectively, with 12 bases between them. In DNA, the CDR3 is TGTGCCAGCAGTTTACGGGGATTTGGCGAAAAACTGTTTTTT. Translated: CASSLRGFGEKLFF.

CDR3 residues: CASSMAGRGGTDTQYF. CDR3 bases: TGTGCCAGTAGTATGGCAGGGAGGGGGGGCACAGATACGCAGTATTTT. The chain employs TRBV19 and TRBJ2-3, with TRBD2 as a possible D gene (7 bases). The germline V and J ends were trimmed by 3 bases and 1 base, with 14 bases remaining between them. Germline-derived CDR1 and CDR2 are LNHDA and SQIVND (reference sequence). The length of the CDR3 is 16 residues.

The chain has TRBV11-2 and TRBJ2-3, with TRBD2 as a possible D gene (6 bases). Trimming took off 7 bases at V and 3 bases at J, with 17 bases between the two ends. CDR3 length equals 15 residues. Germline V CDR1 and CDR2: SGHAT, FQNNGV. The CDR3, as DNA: TGTGCCAGCAAAATTCGGGAGTGGGGAACAGATACGCAGTATTTT. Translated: CASKIREWGTDTQYF.

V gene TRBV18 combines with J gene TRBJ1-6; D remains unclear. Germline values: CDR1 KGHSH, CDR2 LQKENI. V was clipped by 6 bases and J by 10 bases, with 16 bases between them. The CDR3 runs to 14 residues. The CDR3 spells CASSRNPPESPLHF. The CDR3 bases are TGTGCCAGCTCCAGAAACCCCCCAGAATCACCCCTCCACTTT.

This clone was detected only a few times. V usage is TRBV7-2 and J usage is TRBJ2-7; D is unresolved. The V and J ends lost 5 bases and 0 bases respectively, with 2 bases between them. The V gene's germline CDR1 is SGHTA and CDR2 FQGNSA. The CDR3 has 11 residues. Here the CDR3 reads CASSLSYEQYF. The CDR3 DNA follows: TGTGCCAGCAGCCTCTCCTACGAGCAGTACTTC.

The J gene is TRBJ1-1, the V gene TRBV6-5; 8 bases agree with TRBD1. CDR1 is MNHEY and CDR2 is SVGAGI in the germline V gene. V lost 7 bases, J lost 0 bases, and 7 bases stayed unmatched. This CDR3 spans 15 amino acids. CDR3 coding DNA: TGTGCCAGCACCCTCACGGGACAGGTGAACACTGAAGCTTTCTTT. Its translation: CASTLTGQVNTEAFF.

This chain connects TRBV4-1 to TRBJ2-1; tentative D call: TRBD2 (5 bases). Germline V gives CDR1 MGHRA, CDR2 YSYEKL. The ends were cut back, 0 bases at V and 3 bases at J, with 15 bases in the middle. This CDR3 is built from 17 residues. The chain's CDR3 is CASSQDRRASSYNEQFF. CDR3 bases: TGCGCCAGCAGCCAAGATCGGCGGGCCTCAAGCTACAATGAGCAGTTCTTC.

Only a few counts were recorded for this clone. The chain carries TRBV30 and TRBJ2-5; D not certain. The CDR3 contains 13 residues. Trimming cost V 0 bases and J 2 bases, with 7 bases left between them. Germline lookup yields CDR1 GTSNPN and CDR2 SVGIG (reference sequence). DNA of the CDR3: TGTGCCTGGAGTGTACATCAGCAAGAGACCCAGTACTTC. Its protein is CAWSVHQQETQYF.

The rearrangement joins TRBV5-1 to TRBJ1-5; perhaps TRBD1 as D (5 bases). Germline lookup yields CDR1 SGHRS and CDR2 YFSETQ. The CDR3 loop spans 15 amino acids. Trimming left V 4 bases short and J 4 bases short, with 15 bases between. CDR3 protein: CASSPEGGENQPQHF. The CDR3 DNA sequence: TGCGCCAGCAGCCCCGAGGGAGGGGAAAATCAGCCCCAGCATTTT.

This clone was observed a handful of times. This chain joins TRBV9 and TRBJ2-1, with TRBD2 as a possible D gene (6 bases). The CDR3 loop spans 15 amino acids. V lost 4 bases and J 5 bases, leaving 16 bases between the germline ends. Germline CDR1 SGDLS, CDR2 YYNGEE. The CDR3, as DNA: TGTGCCAGCAGCCCGCGGAGGGCCGGGGACAATGAGCAGTTCTTC. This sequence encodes CASSPRRAGDNEQFF.

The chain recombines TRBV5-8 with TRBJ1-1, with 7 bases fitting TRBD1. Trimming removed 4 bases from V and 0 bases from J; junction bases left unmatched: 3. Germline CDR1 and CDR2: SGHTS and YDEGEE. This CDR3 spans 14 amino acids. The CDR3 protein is CASSRDSMNTEAFF. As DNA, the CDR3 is TGTGCCAGCAGCCGGGACAGTATGAACACTGAAGCTTTCTTT.

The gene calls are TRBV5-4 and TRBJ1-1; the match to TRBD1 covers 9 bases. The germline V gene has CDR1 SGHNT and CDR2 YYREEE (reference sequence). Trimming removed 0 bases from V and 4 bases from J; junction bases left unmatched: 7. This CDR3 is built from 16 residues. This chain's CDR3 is CASSLGSLDRGTEAFF. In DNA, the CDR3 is TGTGCCAGCAGCTTGGGGTCATTGGACAGGGGCACTGAAGCTTTCTTT. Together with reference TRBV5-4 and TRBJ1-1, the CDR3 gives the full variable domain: ETGVTQSPTHLIKTRGQQVTLRCSSQSGHNTVSWYQQALGQGPQFIFQYYREEENGRGNFPPRFSGLQFPNYSSELNVNALELDDSALYLCASSLGSLDRGTEAFFGQGTRLTVV.

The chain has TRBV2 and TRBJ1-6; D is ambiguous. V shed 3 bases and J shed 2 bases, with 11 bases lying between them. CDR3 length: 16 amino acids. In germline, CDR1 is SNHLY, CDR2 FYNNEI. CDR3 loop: CASSDISATYNSPLHF. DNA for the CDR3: TGTGCCAGCAGTGATATATCCGCGACCTATAATTCACCCCTCCACTTT.

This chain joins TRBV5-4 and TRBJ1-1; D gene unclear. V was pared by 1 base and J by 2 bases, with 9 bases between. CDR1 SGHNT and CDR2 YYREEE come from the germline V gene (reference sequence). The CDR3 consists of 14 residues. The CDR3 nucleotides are TGTGCCAGCAGCTTGACAGCAGTTAACACTGAAGCTTTCTTT. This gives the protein CASSLTAVNTEAFF.

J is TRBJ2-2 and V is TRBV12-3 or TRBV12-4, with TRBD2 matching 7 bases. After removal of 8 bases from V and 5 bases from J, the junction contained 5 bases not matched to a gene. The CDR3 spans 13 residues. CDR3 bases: TGTGCCAGCGGCGGGGGAGGGACCGGGGAGCTGTTTTTT. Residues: CASGGGGTGELFF.

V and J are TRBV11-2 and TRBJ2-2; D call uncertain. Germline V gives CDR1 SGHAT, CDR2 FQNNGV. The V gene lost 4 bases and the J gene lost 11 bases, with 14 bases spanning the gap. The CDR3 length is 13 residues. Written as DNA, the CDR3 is TGTGCCAGCAGCTCACTCGCGTCCCCTGAGCTGTTTTTT. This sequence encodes CASSSLASPELFF. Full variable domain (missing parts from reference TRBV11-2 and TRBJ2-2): EAGVAQSPRYKIIEKRQSVAFWCNPISGHATLYWYQQILGQGPKLLIQFQNNGVVDDSQLPKDRFSAERLKGVDSTLKIQPAKLEDSAVYLCASSSLASPELFFGEGSRLTVL.

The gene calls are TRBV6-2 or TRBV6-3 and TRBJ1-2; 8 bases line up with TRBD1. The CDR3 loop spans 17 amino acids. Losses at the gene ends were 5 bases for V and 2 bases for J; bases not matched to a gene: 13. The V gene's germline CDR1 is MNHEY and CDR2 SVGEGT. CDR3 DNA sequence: TGTGCCAGCAGTGATCGACAGGGGAATTGGGCAAACTATGGCTACACCTTC. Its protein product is CASSDRQGNWANYGYTF.